A selection of T cell receptor beta chains follows, all from one sample in a study of T cell responses to AZD1222 COVID-19 vaccine. TCRdb's copy holds only in-frame clones and misses some; the assay was immunoSEQ multiplex PCR. The data contain under 150,000 clones, 70% to 90% of them singletons. Material: peripheral blood, obtained on day 0 of AZD1222 vaccination. The receptors were gathered from an adult in good health. CDR3s include the opening cysteine and the closing phenylalanine or tryptophan. Fields, in order: CDR3 protein, V gene.

CASSLGRYEQYF | TRBV5-6
CASSYGQGASNYGYTF | TRBV7-2
CASSQGASANQETQYF | TRBV4-2
CASSLGTSGLGELFF | TRBV7-9
CASIYRGQQNTEAFF | TRBV5-6
CASSSGGGGYTF | TRBV7-3
CATETRYGNTIYF | TRBV19
CASRLRDAQWEFF | TRBV12-3/TRBV12-4
CASSPGHLAPYGYTF | TRBV5-5
CASSDRVITEAFF | TRBV6-1
CASSRTGTGGGKLFF | TRBV7-2
CASSSTRDGSRYTF | TRBV5-4
CASSTRDRGLIEQFF | TRBV18
CASSDLGGSYEQYF | TRBV16
CASSLGAPDSVSNYGYTF | TRBV7-3
CASSPWGPEVGRGNQPQHF | TRBV27
CASMPLAGLGEQFF | TRBV5-1
CASSFGQGGSPLHF | TRBV5-4
CASSLRRGSTDTQYF | TRBV7-9
CASSLYSTGVPYEQYF | TRBV7-2
CASSPQGEVNEQFF | TRBV7-9
CASSLRGSGANSPLHF | TRBV7-9
CASTRQGGNQPQHF | TRBV6-6
CASSSGQYPSNYGYTF | TRBV6-5
CASGWGSAEAFF | TRBV12-5
CATSADTGTDYNEQFF | TRBV24-1
CASSLDRTNYGYTF | TRBV5-1
CASSESGEKGNQPQHF | TRBV10-1
CASRQGHTGELFF | TRBV6-5
CASSLVLLGGGADTQYF | TRBV5-1
CASRQSGTGYGYTF | TRBV28
CASSQDRDYGYTF | TRBV18